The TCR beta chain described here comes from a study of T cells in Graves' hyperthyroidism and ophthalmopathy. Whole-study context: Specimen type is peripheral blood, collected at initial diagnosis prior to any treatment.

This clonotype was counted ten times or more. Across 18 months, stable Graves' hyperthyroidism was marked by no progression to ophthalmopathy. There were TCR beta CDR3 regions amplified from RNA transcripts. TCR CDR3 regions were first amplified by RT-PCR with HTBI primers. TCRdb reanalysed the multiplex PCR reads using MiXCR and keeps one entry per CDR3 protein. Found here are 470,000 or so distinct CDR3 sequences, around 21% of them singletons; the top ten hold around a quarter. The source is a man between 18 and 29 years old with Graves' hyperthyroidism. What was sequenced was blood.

The CDR3 sequence: CASRGQLYQPQHF. The CDR3 bases are TGTGCCAGCAGGGGACAGTTGTATCAGCCCCAGCATTTT. This chain uses TRBV25-1 with TRBJ1-5; 7 bases agree with TRBD1. This CDR3 is built from 13 residues. The germline V gene has CDR1 MGHDK and CDR2 SYGVNS. J lost 5 bases, V lost 6 bases, and 4 bases had no gene match.